These T cell receptor beta chains were read from a single sample in a study of blood T cell repertoires in COVID-19. The method was immunoSEQ multiplex PCR; TCRdb's version includes in-frame clones alone and lacks a portion of them. In the table there are 250,000 to 350,000 clones, approximately 90% of which are singletons. Sequencing input: peripheral blood. Receptors were obtained from a woman in her thirties with COVID-19, enrolled during active disease. CDR3s include the opening cysteine and the closing phenylalanine or tryptophan. The order of the fields is CDR3 protein, CDR3 DNA, V gene, D gene, J gene, clone size. A D gene is named only where the DNA matches it firmly. Where a row states a size, it is once, few, many or the class of an expanded clone; other rows omit it.

CDR3 protein: CASSFLLAGVPGELFF
CDR3 DNA: TGTGCCAGCAGTTTTCTACTGGCGGGAGTTCCCGGGGAGCTGTTTTTT
V gene: TRBV11-2
D gene: TRBD2
J gene: TRBJ2-2
clone size: NA

CDR3 protein: CASSPDAAGGYYEQYF
CDR3 DNA: TGTGCCAGCAGCCCAGACGCGGCAGGGGGATACTACGAGCAGTACTTC
V gene: TRBV7-2
D gene: TRBD1
J gene: TRBJ2-7
clone size: NA

CDR3 protein: CASSPQGVYEQYF
CDR3 DNA: TGTGCCAGCTCACCACAGGGGGTCTACGAGCAGTACTTC
V gene: TRBV18
D gene: NA
J gene: TRBJ2-7
clone size: NA

CDR3 protein: CASSPRQAGNYGYTF
CDR3 DNA: TGTGCCAGCAGCCCTCGACAGGCGGGCAACTATGGCTACACCTTC
V gene: TRBV9
D gene: NA
J gene: TRBJ1-2
clone size: NA

CDR3 protein: CASSSQGGRETQYF
CDR3 DNA: TGTGCCAGCAGTTCCCAGGGGGGCAGGGAGACCCAGTACTTC
V gene: TRBV28
D gene: NA
J gene: TRBJ2-5
clone size: NA

CDR3 protein: CASSWDRSSTDTQYF
CDR3 DNA: TGTGCCAGCAGTTGGGACAGGTCAAGCACAGATACGCAGTATTTT
V gene: TRBV2
D gene: TRBD1
J gene: TRBJ2-3
clone size: NA

CDR3 protein: CASSAATGETEAFF
CDR3 DNA: TGCGCCAGCAGCGCGGCGACAGGGGAAACTGAAGCTTTCTTT
V gene: TRBV5-1
D gene: TRBD1
J gene: TRBJ1-1
clone size: NA

CDR3 protein: CAAFRISSYNSPLHF
CDR3 DNA: TGTGCCGCATTTCGAATTAGCTCCTATAATTCACCCCTCCACTTT
V gene: TRBV24-1
D gene: NA
J gene: TRBJ1-6
clone size: once

CDR3 protein: CASSQRSVIAGNTIYF
CDR3 DNA: TGCGCCAGCAGCCAACGATCGGTTATTGCTGGAAACACCATATATTTT
V gene: TRBV4-1
D gene: NA
J gene: TRBJ1-3
clone size: NA

CDR3 protein: CASSSTGSSNQPQHF
CDR3 DNA: TGCGCCAGCAGCTCGACAGGGAGCAGCAATCAGCCCCAGCATTTT
V gene: TRBV5-1
D gene: TRBD1
J gene: TRBJ1-5
clone size: NA

CDR3 protein: CSASQIKGVYGYTF
CDR3 DNA: TGCAGTGCTAGTCAAATCAAAGGGGTGTATGGCTACACCTTC
V gene: TRBV20-1
D gene: NA
J gene: TRBJ1-2
clone size: once

CDR3 protein: CASSLGEPGGAGEQYF
CDR3 DNA: TGCGCCAGCAGCTTGGGGGAGCCAGGGGGCGCGGGCGAGCAGTACTTC
V gene: TRBV5-1
D gene: TRBD1
J gene: TRBJ2-7
clone size: NA

CDR3 protein: CAWNGQGSGYGYTF
CDR3 DNA: TGTGCCTGGAACGGACAGGGTTCCGGCTATGGCTACACCTTC
V gene: TRBV30
D gene: TRBD1
J gene: TRBJ1-2
clone size: once

CDR3 protein: CASSAITASDYGYTF
CDR3 DNA: TGTGCCAGCAGCGCGATCACAGCTTCCGACTATGGCTACACCTTC
V gene: TRBV9
D gene: NA
J gene: TRBJ1-2
clone size: NA

CDR3 protein: CASSLREWTGYEQYF
CDR3 DNA: TGTGCCAGCAGCTTGAGGGAGTGGACGGGCTACGAGCAGTACTTC
V gene: TRBV5-8
D gene: NA
J gene: TRBJ2-7
clone size: NA

CDR3 protein: CASSIERASYEQYF
CDR3 DNA: TGTGCCAGTAGTATCGAGCGGGCCTCCTACGAGCAGTACTTC
V gene: TRBV19
D gene: NA
J gene: TRBJ2-7
clone size: once

CDR3 protein: CAISESGGLNTEAFF
CDR3 DNA: TGTGCCATCAGTGAGTCAGGAGGGTTGAACACTGAAGCTTTCTTT
V gene: TRBV10-3
D gene: NA
J gene: TRBJ1-1
clone size: NA

CDR3 protein: CASTLGQGGTEAFF
CDR3 DNA: TGTGCCAGCACTCTCGGACAGGGGGGTACTGAAGCTTTCTTT
V gene: TRBV18
D gene: TRBD1
J gene: TRBJ1-1
clone size: NA

CDR3 protein: CASSLDRNQPQHF
CDR3 DNA: TGTGCCAGCAGCCTCGACAGGAATCAGCCCCAGCATTTT
V gene: TRBV28
D gene: NA
J gene: TRBJ1-5
clone size: NA

CDR3 protein: CASSPQGAQDEQYF
CDR3 DNA: TGTGCCAGCAGCCCACAGGGGGCTCAGGACGAGCAGTACTTC
V gene: TRBV9
D gene: TRBD1
J gene: TRBJ2-7
clone size: NA

CDR3 protein: CASSLEREGANEQFF
CDR3 DNA: TGTGCCAGCAGCTTAGAGCGGGAGGGAGCGAATGAGCAGTTCTTC
V gene: TRBV11-3
D gene: TRBD2
J gene: TRBJ2-1
clone size: NA

CDR3 protein: CATSSLQEKNEKLFF
CDR3 DNA: TGTGCCACCAGCAGCCTACAGGAGAAGAATGAAAAACTGTTTTTT
V gene: TRBV15
D gene: NA
J gene: TRBJ1-4
clone size: NA

CDR3 protein: CASSPGTGYSGANVLTF
CDR3 DNA: TGTGCCAGCAGCCCAGGGACAGGGTACTCTGGGGCCAACGTCCTGACTTTC
V gene: TRBV11-3
D gene: TRBD1
J gene: TRBJ2-6
clone size: NA

CDR3 protein: CATHLAGGMGNEQFF
CDR3 DNA: TGTGCCACCCACTTAGCGGGAGGGATGGGGAATGAGCAGTTCTTC
V gene: TRBV10-3
D gene: TRBD2
J gene: TRBJ2-1
clone size: NA

CDR3 protein: CAAQTETNTGELFF
CDR3 DNA: TGTGCCGCACAGACAGAAACGAACACCGGGGAGCTGTTTTTT
V gene: TRBV7-9
D gene: NA
J gene: TRBJ2-2
clone size: NA

CDR3 protein: CASSFQGTNTQYF
CDR3 DNA: TGTGCCAGCAGTTTCCAGGGCACGAATACGCAGTATTTT
V gene: TRBV27
D gene: NA
J gene: TRBJ2-3
clone size: NA

CDR3 protein: CASSQSIGSSYNEQFF
CDR3 DNA: TGCGCCAGCAGTCAATCGATCGGGAGCTCCTACAATGAGCAGTTCTTC
V gene: TRBV23-1
D gene: NA
J gene: TRBJ2-1
clone size: NA

CDR3 protein: CASSPSGWQPQHF
CDR3 DNA: TGTGCCAGCAGTCCATCGGGGTGGCAGCCCCAGCATTTT
V gene: TRBV28
D gene: NA
J gene: TRBJ1-5
clone size: NA

CDR3 protein: CASSLDRGGSYEQYF
CDR3 DNA: TGTGCCAGCAGCCTAGACAGGGGAGGGTCCTACGAGCAGTACTTC
V gene: TRBV5-6
D gene: NA
J gene: TRBJ2-7
clone size: NA

CDR3 protein: CASSPPPPRNYGYTF
CDR3 DNA: TGTGCCAGCAGCCCGCCCCCGCCCCGGAACTATGGCTACACCTTC
V gene: TRBV7-9
D gene: NA
J gene: TRBJ1-2
clone size: once

CDR3 protein: CSLPVADTQYF
CDR3 DNA: TGCAGTCTCCCTGTCGCAGATACGCAGTATTTT
V gene: TRBV20-1
D gene: NA
J gene: TRBJ2-3
clone size: once

CDR3 protein: CASSSRSGGVYTF
CDR3 DNA: TGCGCCAGCAGCTCCCGTTCTGGGGGGGTCTACACCTTC
V gene: TRBV4-1
D gene: NA
J gene: TRBJ1-2
clone size: NA

CDR3 protein: CASSLFGLLRTEAFF
CDR3 DNA: TGTGCCAGCAGTTTATTCGGACTCCTGAGGACTGAAGCTTTCTTT
V gene: TRBV28
D gene: NA
J gene: TRBJ1-1
clone size: NA

CDR3 protein: CASSLGPGGTGELFF
CDR3 DNA: TGTGCCAGCAGCTTAGGGCCAGGGGGGACCGGGGAGCTGTTTTTT
V gene: TRBV11-2
D gene: NA
J gene: TRBJ2-2
clone size: NA

CDR3 protein: CASGRLMNTEAFF
CDR3 DNA: TGTGCCAGCGGTAGACTCATGAACACTGAAGCTTTCTTT
V gene: TRBV6-6
D gene: NA
J gene: TRBJ1-1
clone size: NA

CDR3 protein: CASSQELAGATDTQYF
CDR3 DNA: TGTGCCAGCAGCCAAGAACTAGCGGGAGCCACAGATACGCAGTATTTT
V gene: TRBV3-1/TRBV3-2
D gene: TRBD2
J gene: TRBJ2-3
clone size: once

CDR3 protein: CASSQDRSLAGADIQYF
CDR3 DNA: TGCGCCAGCAGCCAAGATCGAAGCCTAGCGGGAGCCGACATTCAGTACTTC
V gene: TRBV4-3
D gene: TRBD2
J gene: TRBJ2-4
clone size: NA

CDR3 protein: CASSLKGGNQPQHF
CDR3 DNA: TGTGCCAGCAGTTTAAAGGGGGGCAATCAGCCCCAGCATTTT
V gene: TRBV27
D gene: NA
J gene: TRBJ1-5
clone size: NA

CDR3 protein: CSARGLVGYTF
CDR3 DNA: TGCAGTGCTAGAGGACTGGTCGGCTACACCTTC
V gene: TRBV20-1
D gene: NA
J gene: TRBJ1-2
clone size: few

CDR3 protein: CASSPRGGVNTEAFF
CDR3 DNA: TGTGCCAGCTCACCAAGGGGGGGAGTGAACACTGAAGCTTTCTTT
V gene: TRBV18
D gene: NA
J gene: TRBJ1-1
clone size: NA

CDR3 protein: CASSLGDRGRGYTF
CDR3 DNA: TGTGCCAGCAGCTTAGGGGACAGGGGACGAGGCTACACCTTC
V gene: TRBV7-2
D gene: TRBD1
J gene: TRBJ1-2
clone size: NA

CDR3 protein: CASSEIRAEGSEQYF
CDR3 DNA: TGTGCCAGCAGTGAGATCAGGGCGGAGGGCTCCGAGCAGTACTTC
V gene: TRBV6-1
D gene: NA
J gene: TRBJ2-7
clone size: NA

CDR3 protein: CASSLTGGQEKLFF
CDR3 DNA: TGTGCCAGCAGCTTAACCGGGGGTCAGGAAAAACTGTTTTTT
V gene: TRBV11-2
D gene: NA
J gene: TRBJ1-4
clone size: NA

CDR3 protein: CASRTSGSSYNEQFF
CDR3 DNA: TGTGCCAGCAGAACTAGCGGGAGCTCCTACAATGAGCAGTTCTTC
V gene: TRBV6-6
D gene: TRBD2
J gene: TRBJ2-1
clone size: NA

CDR3 protein: CASSQDSYGYTF
CDR3 DNA: TGCGCCAGCAGCCAAGACAGCTATGGCTACACCTTC
V gene: TRBV4-3
D gene: NA
J gene: TRBJ1-2
clone size: NA

CDR3 protein: CASRYAGTGVYEQYF
CDR3 DNA: TGCGCCAGCAGGTATGCCGGGACAGGGGTTTACGAGCAGTACTTC
V gene: TRBV5-1
D gene: TRBD1
J gene: TRBJ2-7
clone size: NA

CDR3 protein: CASSFRASGSTDTQYF
CDR3 DNA: TGTGCCAGCAGCTTTAGGGCTAGCGGGAGCACAGATACGCAGTATTTT
V gene: TRBV11-3
D gene: TRBD2
J gene: TRBJ2-3
clone size: NA

CDR3 protein: CASSQDREESRGYTF
CDR3 DNA: TGTGCCAGCAGCCAAGATCGTGAGGAATCTAGAGGCTACACCTTC
V gene: TRBV4-2
D gene: NA
J gene: TRBJ1-2
clone size: NA

CDR3 protein: CASSWGRSSPLHF
CDR3 DNA: TGTGCCAGCAGTTGGGGGCGCAGTTCACCCCTCCACTTT
V gene: TRBV12-3/TRBV12-4
D gene: NA
J gene: TRBJ1-6
clone size: NA

CDR3 protein: CASSKKEGRGSNQPQHF
CDR3 DNA: TGTGCCAGCAGCAAAAAGGAGGGGAGGGGAAGCAATCAGCCCCAGCATTTT
V gene: TRBV21-1
D gene: NA
J gene: TRBJ1-5
clone size: NA

CDR3 protein: CASSPGQGVTQYF
CDR3 DNA: TGTGCCAGCAGCCCCGGACAGGGTGTGACCCAGTACTTC
V gene: TRBV5-5
D gene: TRBD1
J gene: TRBJ2-5
clone size: NA

CDR3 protein: CASSSLGGVVGELFF
CDR3 DNA: TGCGCCAGCAGCTCCCTCGGAGGAGTGGTCGGGGAGCTGTTTTTT
V gene: TRBV5-1
D gene: NA
J gene: TRBJ2-2
clone size: NA

CDR3 protein: CASSLAGGRIPEAFF
CDR3 DNA: TGTGCCAGCAGTTTAGCAGGGGGAAGAATTCCTGAAGCTTTCTTT
V gene: TRBV28
D gene: TRBD1
J gene: TRBJ1-1
clone size: NA

CDR3 protein: CASSSGSGWIEQFF
CDR3 DNA: TGCGCCAGCAGTTCCGGGAGTGGTTGGATTGAGCAGTTCTTC
V gene: TRBV5-1
D gene: NA
J gene: TRBJ2-1
clone size: NA

CDR3 protein: CASSISGDTQYF
CDR3 DNA: TGTGCCAGTAGTATTTCCGGGGATACGCAGTATTTT
V gene: TRBV19
D gene: NA
J gene: TRBJ2-3
clone size: NA